The 8 T cell receptor beta chains listed next were all sequenced from one sample in a study of blood T cell repertoires in COVID-19. TCRdb's copy holds only in-frame clones and misses some; the assay was immunoSEQ multiplex PCR. The data show roughly 150,000 clones, 80% to 85% seen once. The sample taken for sequencing was peripheral blood. All receptors come from a man between 65 and 85 years old with active or convalescent COVID-19.

The chain is built from TRBV29-1 and TRBJ1-2, with 7 bases matching TRBD1. The germline V gene encodes CDR1 SQVTM and CDR2 ANQGSEA. V was clipped by 5 bases and J by 7 bases; unmatched bases: 13. This CDR3 is 14 amino acids long. CDR3 residues: CSVRLGNRGSGYTF. CDR3 nucleotides: TGCAGCGTTCGACTCGGGAACAGGGGCTCTGGCTACACCTTC.

This sequence joins TRBV2 and TRBJ2-5; TRBD1 is a possible D gene (5 bases). The CDR3 extends over 13 amino acids. Germline lookup yields CDR1 SNHLY and CDR2 FYNNEI. Trimming took 4 bases from V and 2 from J, leaving 8 bases between them. This chain's CDR3 is CASSGYRQETQYF. The CDR3 DNA reads as TGTGCCAGCAGTGGGTACAGGCAAGAGACCCAGTACTTC.

V and J are TRBV9 and TRBJ2-5; D gene ambiguous. CDR1 is SGDLS, CDR2 YYNGEE, per germline. Deletions cut 3 bases from V and 0 bases from J, with 6 bases between. CDR3 length: 13 amino acids. The CDR3 DNA sequence: TGTGCCAGCAGCGCAGGATACCAAGAGACCCAGTACTTC. It codes for CASSAGYQETQYF.

The V call is TRBV7-2, the J call TRBJ1-4, with a possible D match to TRBD1 (5 bases). V lost 1 base to trimming and J lost 5 bases, with 17 bases between them. The CDR3 totals 17 residues. Germline CDR1 is SGHTA and CDR2 is FQGNSA. CDR3 residues: CASSLEVAVGVNEKLFF. The CDR3 region has the DNA TGTGCCAGCAGCTTAGAGGTAGCGGTAGGGGTAAATGAAAAACTGTTTTTT.

V usage is TRBV6-5 and J usage is TRBJ2-7; 10 bases map to TRBD1. CDR1 is MNHEY and CDR2 is SVGAGI in the germline V gene. Trimming took 2 bases from V and 6 from J; bases not matched to a gene: 7. The length of the CDR3 is 15 residues. The CDR3 spells CASSYTGTGVSEQYF. The CDR3 region has the DNA TGTGCCAGCAGTTACACCGGGACAGGGGTCTCCGAGCAGTACTTC.

The rearrangement uses TRBV7-9 and TRBJ2-2; perhaps TRBD2 as D (6 bases). The CDR3 length is 13 residues. CDR1 and CDR2 (germline): SEHNR, FQNEAQ (reference sequence). Trimming pared 7 bases from V and 6 bases from J, leaving 12 bases between. The CDR3 nucleotides read TGTGCCAGCACCCTCCCGGGGGCCGGGGAGCTGTTTTTT. It is translated as CASTLPGAGELFF.

This sequence joins TRBV7-2 and TRBJ1-1; TRBD1 is a possible D gene (6 bases). Trimming took 5 bases from V and 1 from J, leaving 11 bases between them. The CDR3 has 14 residues. The germline V gene encodes CDR1 SGHTA and CDR2 FQGNSA. CDR3 in DNA: TGTGCCAGCAGCCCCTGGGGGCGGAACACTGAAGCTTTCTTT. Protein product: CASSPWGRNTEAFF.

This clone was picked up a small number of times. V gene TRBV19 combines with J gene TRBJ2-2; D is perhaps TRBD2 (5 bases). V was cut by 3 bases and J by 4 bases, with 12 bases left in between. Per germline, CDR1 LNHDA and CDR2 SQIVND (reference sequence). This CDR3 is built from 15 residues. CDR3 bases: TGTGCCAGTAGTATGGCGGGCCGTGGCACCGGGGAGCTGTTTTTT. As protein: CASSMAGRGTGELFF.